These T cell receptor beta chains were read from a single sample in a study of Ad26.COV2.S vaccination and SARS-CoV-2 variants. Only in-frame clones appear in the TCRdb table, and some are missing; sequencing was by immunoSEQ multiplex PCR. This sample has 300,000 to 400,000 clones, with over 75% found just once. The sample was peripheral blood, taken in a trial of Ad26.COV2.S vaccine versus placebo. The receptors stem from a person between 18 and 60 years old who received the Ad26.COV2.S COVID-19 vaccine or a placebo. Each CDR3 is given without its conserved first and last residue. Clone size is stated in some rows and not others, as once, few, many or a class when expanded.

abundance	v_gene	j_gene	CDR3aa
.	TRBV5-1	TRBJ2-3	ASSAGHRSTDTQY
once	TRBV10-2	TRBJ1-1	ASTEGSLAGTEAF
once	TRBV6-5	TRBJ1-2	ASMLSGYQNYGYT
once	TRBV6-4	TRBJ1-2	ASSDSGGPNYGYT
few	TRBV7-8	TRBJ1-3	ASSPQGGYGNTIY
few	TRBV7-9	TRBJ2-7	ASSSADFGEQY
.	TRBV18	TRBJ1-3	ASSRQGNSGNTIY
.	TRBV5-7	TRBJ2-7	AGGPGDYEQY
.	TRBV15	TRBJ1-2	ATSRDRTALYGYT
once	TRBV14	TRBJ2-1	ASSPRGLAVYNEQF
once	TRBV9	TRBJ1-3	ASSVGMENTIY
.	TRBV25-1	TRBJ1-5	ASSEYQGNQPQH
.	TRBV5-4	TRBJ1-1	ASQPPRGTNTEAF
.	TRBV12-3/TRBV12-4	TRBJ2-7	ASSFGSSYEQY
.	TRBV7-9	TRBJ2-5	ASSLAGGGQETQY
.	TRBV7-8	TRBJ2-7	ASSTLGGPENEQY
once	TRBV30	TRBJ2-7	AWSDSSYEQY
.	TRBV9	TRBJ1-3	ASSVGSGFGNTIY
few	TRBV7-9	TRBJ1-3	ASSLQGSSGNTIY
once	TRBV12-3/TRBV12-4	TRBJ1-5	ASSYARVEPQH
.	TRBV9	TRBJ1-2	ASSPHRQGRTYGYT
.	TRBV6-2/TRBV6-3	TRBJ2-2	ASSYSSGLNTGELF
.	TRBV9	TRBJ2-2	ASSEPQGANTGELF
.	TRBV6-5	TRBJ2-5	ASSPTDRGSETQY
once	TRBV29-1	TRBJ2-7	SVDMGQGTFEQY
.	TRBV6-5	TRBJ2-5	ASSPTGSQKTQY
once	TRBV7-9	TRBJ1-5	ASSLVGGSNQPQH
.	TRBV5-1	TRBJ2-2	ASSLAHALNTGELF
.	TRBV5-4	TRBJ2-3	ASSLVADTQY
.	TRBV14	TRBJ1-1	ASSQDGGRYTEAF
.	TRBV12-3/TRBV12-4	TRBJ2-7	ASSMTGSHEQY
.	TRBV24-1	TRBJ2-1	ATSEGSSYNEQF
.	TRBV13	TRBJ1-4	ASRYGTTNEKLF
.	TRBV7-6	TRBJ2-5	ASSLLNGLSEADHQY
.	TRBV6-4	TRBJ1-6	ASTAEGGDSYNSPLH
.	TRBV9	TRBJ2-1	ASSSDASYNEQF
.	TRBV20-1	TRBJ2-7	SARGGREQY
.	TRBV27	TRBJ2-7	ASSVTGAVVYEQY
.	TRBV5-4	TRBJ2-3	ASSLGSGGTDTQY